This TCR beta chain was sequenced in a study of cytomegalovirus exposure and HLA in healthy donors. Findings and limits, study-wide: CMV serostatus was the only immune exposure information that was available. Investigators reported 150 to 200 TCR beta chains as tied to cytomegalovirus. In a later analysis, HLA-associated beta chains showed higher expansion and lower generation probabilities than comparable chains. TCR beta V segments were, for the most part, productive about 87% or about 30% of the time in an earlier analysis.

The PCR employed 60 Vbeta primers together with 13 Jbeta primers. Measured with immunoSEQ multiplex PCR; TCRdb has only the in-frame clones, and not every one. The table shows some 110,000 clones, with 8% to 10% occurring only once. This clone was seen a few times. The antigen remains unidentified. V shed 4 bases, J shed 6 bases, and the junction held 14 bases outside the gene matches. The germline gives CDR1 LNHDA, CDR2 SQIVND (reference sequence). This CDR3 has 16 residues. This clonotype originated in a man aged 25-45 years in good health and CMV-seronegative. Sequenced sample: PBMCs. The chain links TRBV19 to TRBJ2-7; 8 bases map to TRBD1. The CDR3 protein is CASSRGRTGKFGEQYF. The CDR3 nucleotides read TGTGCCAGTAGTAGAGGGAGGACAGGGAAGTTCGGCGAGCAGTACTTC.